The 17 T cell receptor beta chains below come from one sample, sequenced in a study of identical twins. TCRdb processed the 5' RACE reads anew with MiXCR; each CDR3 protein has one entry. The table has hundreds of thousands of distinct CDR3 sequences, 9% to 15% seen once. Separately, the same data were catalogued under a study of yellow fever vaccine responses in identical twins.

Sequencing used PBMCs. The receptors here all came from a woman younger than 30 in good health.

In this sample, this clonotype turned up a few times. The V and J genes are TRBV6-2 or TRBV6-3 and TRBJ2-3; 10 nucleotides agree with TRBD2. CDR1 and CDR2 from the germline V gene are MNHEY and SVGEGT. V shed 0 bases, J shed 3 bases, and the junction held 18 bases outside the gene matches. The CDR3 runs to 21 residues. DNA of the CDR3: TGTGCCAGCAGTTACTCGATAAGGGCTACTAGCGGGGCCTCGCGGACAGATACGCAGTATTTT. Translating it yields CASSYSIRATSGASRTDTQYF.

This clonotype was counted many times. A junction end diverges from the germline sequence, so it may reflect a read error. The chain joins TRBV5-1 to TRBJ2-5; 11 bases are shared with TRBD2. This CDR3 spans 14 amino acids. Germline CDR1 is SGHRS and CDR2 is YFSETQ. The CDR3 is CASSPTSGEETQYF. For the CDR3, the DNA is TGTGCCAGCTCACCGACTAGCGGGGAAGAGACCCAGTACTTC. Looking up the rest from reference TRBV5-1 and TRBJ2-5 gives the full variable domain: KAGVTQTPRYLIKTRGQQVTLSCSPISGHRSVSWYQQTPGQGLQFLFEYFSETQRNKGNFPGRFSGRQFSNSRSEMNVSTLELGDSALYLCASSPTSGEETQYFGPGTRLLVL.

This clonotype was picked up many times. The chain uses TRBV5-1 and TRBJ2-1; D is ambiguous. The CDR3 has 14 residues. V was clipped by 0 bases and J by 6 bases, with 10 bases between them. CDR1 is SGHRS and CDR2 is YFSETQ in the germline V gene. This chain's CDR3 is CASSLAPTLNEQFF. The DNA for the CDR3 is TGCGCCAGCAGCTTGGCCCCGACTCTCAATGAGCAGTTCTTC.

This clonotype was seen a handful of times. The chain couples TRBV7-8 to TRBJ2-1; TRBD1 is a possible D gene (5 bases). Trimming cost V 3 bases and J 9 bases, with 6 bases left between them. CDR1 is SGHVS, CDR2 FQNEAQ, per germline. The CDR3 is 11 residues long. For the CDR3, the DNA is TGTGCCAGCAGCTTCAGGGCTGAGCAGTTCTTC. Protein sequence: CASSFRAEQFF.

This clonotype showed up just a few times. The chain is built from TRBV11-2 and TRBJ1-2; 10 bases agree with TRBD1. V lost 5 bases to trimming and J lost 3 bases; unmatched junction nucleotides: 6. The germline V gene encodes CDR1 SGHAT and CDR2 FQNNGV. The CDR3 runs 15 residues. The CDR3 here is CASSPPGTGDYGYTF. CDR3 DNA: TGTGCCAGCAGCCCCCCTGGGACAGGGGACTATGGCTACACCTTC.

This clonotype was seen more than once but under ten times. The CDR3 reads CASSLYVRGDEQFF. The CDR3 DNA sequence: TGTGCCAGCAGTTTATATGTCAGGGGGGATGAGCAGTTCTTC. This chain links TRBV12-3 or TRBV12-4 with TRBJ2-1, with D perhaps matching TRBD1 (7 bases). The V and J ends lost 2 bases and 8 bases respectively, with 13 bases between them. The CDR3 totals 14 residues.

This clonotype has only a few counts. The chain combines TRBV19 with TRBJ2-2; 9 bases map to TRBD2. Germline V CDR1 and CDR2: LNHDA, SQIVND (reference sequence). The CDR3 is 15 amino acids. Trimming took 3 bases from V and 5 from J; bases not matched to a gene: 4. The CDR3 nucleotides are TGTGCCAGTAGTATTTCTAGCGGGATTACCGGGGAGCTGTTTTTT. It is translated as CASSISSGITGELFF.

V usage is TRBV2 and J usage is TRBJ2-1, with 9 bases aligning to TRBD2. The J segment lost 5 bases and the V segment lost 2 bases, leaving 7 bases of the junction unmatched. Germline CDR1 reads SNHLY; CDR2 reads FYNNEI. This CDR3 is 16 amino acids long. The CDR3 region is CASSELSGSFDNEQFF. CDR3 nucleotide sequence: TGTGCCAGCAGTGAACTTAGCGGGAGTTTCGACAATGAGCAGTTCTTC.

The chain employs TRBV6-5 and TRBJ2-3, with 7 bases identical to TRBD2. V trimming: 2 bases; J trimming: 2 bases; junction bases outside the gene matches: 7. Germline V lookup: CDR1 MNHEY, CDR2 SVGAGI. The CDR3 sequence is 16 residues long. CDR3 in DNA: TGTGCCAGCAGTTACGGGCGGGGGTCTGCCACAGATACGCAGTATTTT. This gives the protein CASSYGRGSATDTQYF.

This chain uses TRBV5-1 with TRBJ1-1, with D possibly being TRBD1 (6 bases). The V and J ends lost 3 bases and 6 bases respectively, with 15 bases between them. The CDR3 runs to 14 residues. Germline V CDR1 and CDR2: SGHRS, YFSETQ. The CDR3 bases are TGCGCCAGCAGCTCCCAGGGGACGGGAGCTGAAGCTTTCTTT. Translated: CASSSQGTGAEAFF.

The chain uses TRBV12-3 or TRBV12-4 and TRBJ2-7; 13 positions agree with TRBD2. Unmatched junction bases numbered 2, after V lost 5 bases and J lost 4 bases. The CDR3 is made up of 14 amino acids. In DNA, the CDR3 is TGTGCCAGCAGTAGGGGACTAGCGGGGTACGAGCAGTACGTC. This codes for CASSRGLAGYEQYV.

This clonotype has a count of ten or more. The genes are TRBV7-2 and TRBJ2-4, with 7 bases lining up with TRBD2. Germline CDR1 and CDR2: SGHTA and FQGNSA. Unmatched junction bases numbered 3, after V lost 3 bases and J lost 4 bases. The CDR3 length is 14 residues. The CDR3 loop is CASSLREGKNIQYF. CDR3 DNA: TGTGCCAGCAGCTTGAGGGAGGGGAAAAACATTCAGTACTTC.

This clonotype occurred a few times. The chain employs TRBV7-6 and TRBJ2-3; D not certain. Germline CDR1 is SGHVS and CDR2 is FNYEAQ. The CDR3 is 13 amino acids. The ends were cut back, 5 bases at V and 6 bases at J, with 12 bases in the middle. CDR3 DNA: TGTGCCAGCAGCCCCTCGTCCCCCGATACGCAGTATTTT. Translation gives CASSPSSPDTQYF. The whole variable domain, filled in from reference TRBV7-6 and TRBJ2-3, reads GAGVSQSPRYKVTKRGQDVALRCDPISGHVSLYWYRQALGQGPEFLTYFNYEAQQDKSGLPNDRFSAERPEGSISTLTIQRTEQRDSAMYRCASSPSSPDTQYFGPGTRLTVL.

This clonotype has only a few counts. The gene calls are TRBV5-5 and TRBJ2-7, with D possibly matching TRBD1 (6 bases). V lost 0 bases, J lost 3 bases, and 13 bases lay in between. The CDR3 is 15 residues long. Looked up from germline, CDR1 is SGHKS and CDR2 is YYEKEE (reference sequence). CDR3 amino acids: CASSLALRGVYEQYV. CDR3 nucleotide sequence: TGTGCCAGCAGCTTGGCCCTCAGGGGAGTCTACGAGCAGTACGTC.

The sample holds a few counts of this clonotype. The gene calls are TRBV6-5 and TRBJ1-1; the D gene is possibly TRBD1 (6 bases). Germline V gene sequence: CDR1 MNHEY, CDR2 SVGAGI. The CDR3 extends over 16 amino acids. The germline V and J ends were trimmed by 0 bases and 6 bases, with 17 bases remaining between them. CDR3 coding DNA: TGTGCCAGCAGTTACTCACCGGGGGCGTCTTTTGCTGAAGCTTTCTTT. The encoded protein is CASSYSPGASFAEAFF.

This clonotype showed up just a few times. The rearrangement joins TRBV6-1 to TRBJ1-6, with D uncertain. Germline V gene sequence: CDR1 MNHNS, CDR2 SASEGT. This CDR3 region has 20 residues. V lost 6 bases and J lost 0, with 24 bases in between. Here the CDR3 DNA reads TGTGCCAGCAGGGATCATCCGGGGAGGGTCATCCGCTCCTATAATTCACCCCTCCACTTT. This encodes CASRDHPGRVIRSYNSPLHF.

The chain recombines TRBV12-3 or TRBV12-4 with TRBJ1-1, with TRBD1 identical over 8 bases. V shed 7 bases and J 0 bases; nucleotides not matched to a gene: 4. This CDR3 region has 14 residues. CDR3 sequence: CASTNRGMNTEAFF. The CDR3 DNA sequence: TGTGCCAGCACAAACAGGGGGATGAACACTGAAGCTTTCTTT.